This record covers a single T cell receptor beta chain. Its matching antigen is unknown. This sample was taken from a study of T cell responses to AZD1222 COVID-19 vaccine. Study-wide results and caveats: The span of vaccine-associated CD4 TCRs extended across spike, with dominance at 160-218 and 743-854. At baseline, seropositivity was found in only 6 or 7 AZD1222 recipients. Females made up more of the donors, who were largely white British, and clonal diversity may have come out too low.

Germline loops: CDR1 SGHRS, CDR2 YFSETQ. V shed 4 bases and J shed 1 base, with 11 bases lying between them. The CDR3 is 14 amino acids. TCRdb's table, derived via immunoSEQ multiplex PCR, lists solely in-frame clones and lacks some. The sample yields under 200,000 clones, more than 90% seen once. Sequenced here: peripheral blood, sampled 28 days after the second dose of the MenACWY control vaccine. The sequence was collected from an adult who received the MenACWY meningococcal vaccine as a control. The chain uses TRBV5-1 and TRBJ1-1; unclear D gene. The CDR3, as DNA: TGCGCCAGCAGCAAGAGGACGGAGAACACTGAAGCTTTCTTT. It specifies CASSKRTENTEAFF.